The entry that follows covers one T cell receptor (beta chain) sequence. Its antigen is undetermined. This sample stems from a study of shared clonotypes between healthy human individuals. Germline lookup yields CDR1 LNHDA and CDR2 SQIVND (reference sequence). The ends were cut back, 4 bases at V and 6 bases at J, with 12 bases in the middle. This CDR3 comprises 13 residues. An assay was performed, and its level was deep. TCRdb keeps only in-frame clones here, not all; method: immunoSEQ multiplex PCR. Among approximately 500,000 clones listed, 60% to 80% were seen once. Study observations and caveats: Blood was the sole source, and tissue repertoires probably differ.

The sequence was obtained from a middle-aged woman in good health. Some clones in this sample may be carry-over from other donors' samples. Material for sequencing was PBMCs. The chain carries TRBV19 and TRBJ1-1, with D possibly being TRBD1 (6 bases). DNA for the CDR3: TGTGCCAGTAGTACGGACAGAGGGGCTGAAGCTTTCTTT. This sequence encodes CASSTDRGAEAFF.